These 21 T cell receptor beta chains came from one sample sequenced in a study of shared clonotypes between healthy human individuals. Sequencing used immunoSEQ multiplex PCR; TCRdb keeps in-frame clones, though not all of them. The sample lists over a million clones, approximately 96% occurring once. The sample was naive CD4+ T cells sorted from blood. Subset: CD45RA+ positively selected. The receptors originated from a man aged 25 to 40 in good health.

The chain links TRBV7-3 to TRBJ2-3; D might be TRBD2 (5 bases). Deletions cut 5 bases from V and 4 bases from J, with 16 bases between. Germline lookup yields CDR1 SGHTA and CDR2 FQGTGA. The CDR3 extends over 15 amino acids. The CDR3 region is CASSPRDGMSDTQYF. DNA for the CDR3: TGTGCCAGCAGCCCCCGCGACGGGATGTCAGATACGCAGTATTTT.

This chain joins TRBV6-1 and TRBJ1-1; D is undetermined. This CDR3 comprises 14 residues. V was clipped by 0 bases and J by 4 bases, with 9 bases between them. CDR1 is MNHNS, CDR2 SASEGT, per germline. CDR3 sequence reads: CASSEAPWGTEAFF. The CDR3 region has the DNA TGTGCCAGCAGTGAAGCGCCGTGGGGCACTGAAGCTTTCTTT.

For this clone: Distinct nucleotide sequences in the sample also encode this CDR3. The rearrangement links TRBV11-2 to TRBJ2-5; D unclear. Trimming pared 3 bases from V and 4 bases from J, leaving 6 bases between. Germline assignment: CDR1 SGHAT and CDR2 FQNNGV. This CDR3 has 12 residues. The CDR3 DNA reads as TGTGCCAGCAGCTTGGTTGGAGAGACCCAGTACTTC. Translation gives CASSLVGETQYF. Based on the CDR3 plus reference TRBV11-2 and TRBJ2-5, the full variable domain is EAGVAQSPRYKIIEKRQSVAFWCNPISGHATLYWYQQILGQGPKLLIQFQNNGVVDDSQLPKDRFSAERLKGVDSTLKIQPAKLEDSAVYLCASSLVGETQYFGPGTRLLVL.

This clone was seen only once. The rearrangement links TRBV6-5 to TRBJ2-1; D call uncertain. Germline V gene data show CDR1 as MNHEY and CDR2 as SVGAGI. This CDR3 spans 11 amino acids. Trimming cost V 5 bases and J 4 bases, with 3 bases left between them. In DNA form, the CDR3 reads TGTGCCAGCAGTACATACAATGAGCAGTTCTTC. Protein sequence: CASSTYNEQFF.

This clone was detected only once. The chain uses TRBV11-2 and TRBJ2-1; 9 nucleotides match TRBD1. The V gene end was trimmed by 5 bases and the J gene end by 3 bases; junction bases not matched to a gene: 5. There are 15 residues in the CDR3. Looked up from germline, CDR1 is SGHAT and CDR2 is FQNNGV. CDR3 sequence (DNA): TGTGCCAGCAGCCCGGACAGGGGTAACTACAATGAGCAGTTCTTC. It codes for CASSPDRGNYNEQFF.

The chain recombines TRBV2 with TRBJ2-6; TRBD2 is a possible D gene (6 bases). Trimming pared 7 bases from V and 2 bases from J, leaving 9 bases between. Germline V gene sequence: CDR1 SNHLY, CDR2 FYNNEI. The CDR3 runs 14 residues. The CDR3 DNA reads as TGTGCCAGCAAAGGAGGGGCTGGGGCCAACGTCCTGACTTTC. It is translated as CASKGGAGANVLTF.

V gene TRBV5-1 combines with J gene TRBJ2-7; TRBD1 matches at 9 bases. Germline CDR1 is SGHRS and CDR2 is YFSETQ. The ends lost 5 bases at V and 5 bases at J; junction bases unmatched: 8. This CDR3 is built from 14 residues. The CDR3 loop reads CASRGGTGLDEQYF. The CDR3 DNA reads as TGCGCCAGCAGGGGCGGGACAGGGCTCGACGAGCAGTACTTC.

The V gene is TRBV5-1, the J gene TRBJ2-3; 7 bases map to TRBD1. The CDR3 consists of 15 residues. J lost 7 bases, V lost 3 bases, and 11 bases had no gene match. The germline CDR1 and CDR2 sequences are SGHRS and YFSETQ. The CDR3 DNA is TGCGCCAGCAGCTCTTCAGGGGGTGTAGCTAATACGCAGTATTTT. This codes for CASSSSGGVANTQYF. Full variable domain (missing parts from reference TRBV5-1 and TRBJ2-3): KAGVTQTPRYLIKTRGQQVTLSCSPISGHRSVSWYQQTPGQGLQFLFEYFSETQRNKGNFPGRFSGRQFSNSRSEMNVSTLELGDSALYLCASSSSGGVANTQYFGPGTRLTVL.

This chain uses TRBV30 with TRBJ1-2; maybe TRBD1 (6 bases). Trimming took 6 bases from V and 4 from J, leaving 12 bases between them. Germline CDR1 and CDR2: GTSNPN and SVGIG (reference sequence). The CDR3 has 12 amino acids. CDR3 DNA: TGTGCCTGCGGAGAACAGGGCTATGGCTACACCTTC. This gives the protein CACGEQGYGYTF.

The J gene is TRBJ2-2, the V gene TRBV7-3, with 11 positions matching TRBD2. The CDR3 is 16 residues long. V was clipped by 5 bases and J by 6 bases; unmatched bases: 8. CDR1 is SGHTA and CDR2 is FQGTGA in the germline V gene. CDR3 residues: CASSPTSGTFPGELFF. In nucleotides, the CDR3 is TGTGCCAGCAGCCCGACTAGCGGGACTTTTCCCGGGGAGCTGTTTTTT.

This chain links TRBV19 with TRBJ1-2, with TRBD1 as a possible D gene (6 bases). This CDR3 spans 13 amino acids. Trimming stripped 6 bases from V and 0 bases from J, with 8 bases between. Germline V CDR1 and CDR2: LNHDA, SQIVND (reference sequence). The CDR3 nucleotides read TGTGCCAGTAGCAGGGGAACTAACTATGGCTACACCTTC. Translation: CASSRGTNYGYTF.

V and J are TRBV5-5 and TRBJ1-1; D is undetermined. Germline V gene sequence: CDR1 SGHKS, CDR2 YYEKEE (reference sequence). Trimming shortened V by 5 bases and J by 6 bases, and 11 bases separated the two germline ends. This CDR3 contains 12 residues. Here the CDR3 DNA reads TGTGCCAGCAGGGTCAACGGCGCTGAAGCTTTCTTT. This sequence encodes CASRVNGAEAFF.

The CDR3 reads CASRLQGARTEAFF. DNA of the CDR3: TGTGCCAGCAGGTTACAGGGGGCCCGGACTGAAGCTTTCTTT. The chain employs TRBV7-2 and TRBJ1-1; 9 nucleotides line up with TRBD1. Unmatched junction bases numbered 7, after V lost 6 bases and J lost 5 bases. The germline V gene has CDR1 SGHTA and CDR2 FQGNSA. The CDR3 is made up of 14 amino acids.

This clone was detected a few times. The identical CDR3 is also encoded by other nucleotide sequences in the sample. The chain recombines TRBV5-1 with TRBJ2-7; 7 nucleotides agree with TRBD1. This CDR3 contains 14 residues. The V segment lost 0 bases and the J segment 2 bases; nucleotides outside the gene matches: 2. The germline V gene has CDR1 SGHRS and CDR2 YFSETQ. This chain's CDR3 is CASSLGQGAYEQYF. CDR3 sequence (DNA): TGCGCCAGCAGCTTGGGACAGGGTGCCTACGAGCAGTACTTC.

The CDR3 spells CASSEVRVAGRNEQFF. CDR3 DNA: TGTGCCAGCAGTGAAGTTAGAGTAGCGGGTCGCAATGAGCAGTTCTTC. The chain has TRBV2 and TRBJ2-1, with 7 bases identical to TRBD2. V lost 1 base to trimming and J lost 6 bases; unmatched junction nucleotides: 9. Germline-derived CDR1 and CDR2 are SNHLY and FYNNEI. The CDR3 is 16 residues long.

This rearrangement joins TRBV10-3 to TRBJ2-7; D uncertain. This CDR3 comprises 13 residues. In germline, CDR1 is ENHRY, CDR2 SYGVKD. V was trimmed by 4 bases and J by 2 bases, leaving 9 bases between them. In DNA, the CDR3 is TGTGCCATCAGTGTCGGTGATGCCTACGAGCAGTACTTC. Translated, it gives CAISVGDAYEQYF.

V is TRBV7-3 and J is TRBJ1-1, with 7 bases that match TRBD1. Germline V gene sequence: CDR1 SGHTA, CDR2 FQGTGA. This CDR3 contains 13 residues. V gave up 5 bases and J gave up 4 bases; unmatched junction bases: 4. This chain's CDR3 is CASSTGEGTEAFF. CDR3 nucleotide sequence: TGTGCCAGCAGCACAGGGGAGGGCACTGAAGCTTTCTTT. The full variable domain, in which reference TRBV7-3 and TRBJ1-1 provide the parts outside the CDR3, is GAGVSQTPSNKVTEKGKYVELRCDPISGHTALYWYRQSLGQGPEFLIYFQGTGAADDSGLPNDRFFAVRPEGSVSTLKIQRTERGDSAVYLCASSTGEGTEAFFGQGTRLTVV.

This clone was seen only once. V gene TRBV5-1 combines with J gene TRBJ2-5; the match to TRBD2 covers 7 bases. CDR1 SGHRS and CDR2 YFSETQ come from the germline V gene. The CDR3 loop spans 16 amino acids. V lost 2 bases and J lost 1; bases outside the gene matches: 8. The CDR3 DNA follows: TGCGCCAGCAGCTTACCTACGGGGGGAACCCAAGAGACCCAGTACTTC. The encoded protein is CASSLPTGGTQETQYF. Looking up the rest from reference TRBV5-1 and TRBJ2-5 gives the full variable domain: KAGVTQTPRYLIKTRGQQVTLSCSPISGHRSVSWYQQTPGQGLQFLFEYFSETQRNKGNFPGRFSGRQFSNSRSEMNVSTLELGDSALYLCASSLPTGGTQETQYFGPGTRLLVL.

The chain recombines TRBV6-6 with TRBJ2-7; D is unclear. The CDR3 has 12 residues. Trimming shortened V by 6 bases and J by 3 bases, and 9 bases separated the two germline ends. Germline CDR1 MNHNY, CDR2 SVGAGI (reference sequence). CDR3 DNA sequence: TGTGCCAGCAGACACGATCGCTACGAGCAGTACTTC. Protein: CASRHDRYEQYF.

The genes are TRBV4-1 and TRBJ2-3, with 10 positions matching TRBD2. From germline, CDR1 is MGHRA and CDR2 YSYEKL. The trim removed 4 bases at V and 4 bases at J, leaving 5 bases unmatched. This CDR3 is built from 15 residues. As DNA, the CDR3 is TGCGCCAGCAGCCCAATTAGCGGGAGGCCAGATACGCAGTATTTT. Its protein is CASSPISGRPDTQYF.

This chain's CDR3 is CASITDGNTIYF. The CDR3 nucleotides are TGTGCCAGCATCACGGACGGAAACACCATATATTTT. The chain couples TRBV6-1 to TRBJ1-3; no definite D call. CDR1 is MNHNS, CDR2 SASEGT, per germline. This CDR3 region has 12 residues. With 7 bases removed from V and 4 bases from J, the gap between germline ends came to 8 bases.